Presented here are 21 T cell receptor beta chains from one specimen sequenced in a study of T cell responses to AZD1222 COVID-19 vaccine. Produced via immunoSEQ multiplex PCR; TCRdb's table is partial and in-frame only. The data contain 45,000 to 60,000 clones, 70% to 90% of them singletons. This material consisted of peripheral blood, taken on day 0 of AZD1222 vaccination. These receptors were obtained from an adult in good health.

The DNA of the CDR3 is TGTGCCAGCAGCGTATCGACCTCTGGGGCCAACGTCCTGACTTTC. Translation: CASSVSTSGANVLTF. The chain couples TRBV9 to TRBJ2-6; D unclear. Germline CDR1 is SGDLS and CDR2 is YYNGEE. The CDR3 is 15 residues long. Trimming stripped 1 base from V and 0 bases from J, with 5 bases between.

This chain links TRBV5-4 with TRBJ1-2; D call uncertain. Germline-derived CDR1 and CDR2 are SGHNT and YYREEE (reference sequence). Trimming took 0 bases from V and 4 from J, leaving 13 bases between them. This CDR3 region has 15 residues. CDR3 sequence (DNA): TGTGCCAGCAGCTTGGAAGGCCGTCGCGGCTATGGCTACACCTTC. Translation gives CASSLEGRRGYGYTF. Using reference TRBV5-4 and TRBJ1-2 for the parts outside the CDR3, the full variable domain is ETGVTQSPTHLIKTRGQQVTLRCSSQSGHNTVSWYQQALGQGPQFIFQYYREEENGRGNFPPRFSGLQFPNYSSELNVNALELDDSALYLCASSLEGRRGYGYTFGSGTRLTVV.

On this clone: At one boundary the junction diverges from the germline segment, which might be a read error. V and J are TRBV7-7 and TRBJ2-3; perhaps TRBD1 as D (5 bases). Per germline, CDR1 SSHAT and CDR2 FNYEAQ (reference sequence). The CDR3 extends over 16 amino acids. The CDR3, as DNA: TGTGCTAGCAGCTTAGGGGCAGGGTCTAGCACAGATACGCAGTATTTT. This codes for CASSLGAGSSTDTQYF.

This chain links TRBV27 with TRBJ1-4, with 10 bases fitting TRBD1. Germline lookup yields CDR1 MNHEY and CDR2 SMNVEV (reference sequence). Unmatched junction bases numbered 2, after V lost 3 bases and J lost 7 bases. This CDR3 is 14 amino acids long. The CDR3 DNA follows: TGTGCCAGCAGTTTGACAGGGGGCCGTGAAAAACTGTTTTTT. Amino acids: CASSLTGGREKLFF.

The chain joins TRBV19 to TRBJ1-6, with TRBD1 identical over 8 bases. CDR1 is LNHDA, CDR2 SQIVND, per germline (reference sequence). Unmatched junction bases numbered 3, after V lost 7 bases and J lost 1 base. This CDR3 spans 15 amino acids. CDR3 nucleotide sequence: TGTGCCAGTAAAGGACAGGGTTCCTATAATTCACCCCTCCACTTT. Translation: CASKGQGSYNSPLHF.

The chain couples TRBV12-3 or TRBV12-4 to TRBJ1-2, with D perhaps TRBD1 (5 bases). This CDR3 region has 13 residues. V shed 7 bases and J shed 4 bases, with 13 bases lying between them. The CDR3 loop reads CASTSREIYGYTF. The CDR3 region has the DNA TGTGCCAGCACCTCCAGGGAAATCTATGGCTACACCTTC.

The V gene is TRBV2, the J gene TRBJ1-2, with TRBD1 as a possible D gene (5 bases). V lost 8 bases and J 0 bases, leaving 13 bases between the germline ends. Germline V lookup: CDR1 SNHLY, CDR2 FYNNEI. This CDR3 is 14 amino acids long. The CDR3 protein is CASYRTSSNYGYTF. The CDR3 DNA sequence: TGTGCCAGCTATAGGACATCCTCTAACTATGGCTACACCTTC.

The rearrangement uses TRBV7-9 and TRBJ2-7; 9 bases match TRBD1. This CDR3 spans 15 amino acids. V lost 5 bases, J lost 3 bases, and 8 bases stayed unmatched. In germline, CDR1 is SEHNR, CDR2 FQNEAQ (reference sequence). The CDR3 region is CASSEPDRGRYEQYF. CDR3 nucleotides: TGTGCCAGCAGCGAACCGGACAGGGGCCGCTACGAGCAGTACTTC.

Only one count was recorded for this clone. V gene TRBV7-9 combines with J gene TRBJ2-3, with 11 positions matching TRBD2. V lost 6 bases, J lost 0 bases, and 5 bases stayed unmatched. Germline V gene sequence: CDR1 SEHNR, CDR2 FQNEAQ (reference sequence). The CDR3 totals 16 residues. The CDR3 sequence is CASRPTSGGSTDTQYF. Here the CDR3 DNA reads TGTGCCAGCAGACCAACTAGCGGGGGAAGCACAGATACGCAGTATTTT.

V and J are TRBV7-2 and TRBJ1-2; D is ambiguous. The ends were cut back, 1 base at V and 0 bases at J, with 6 bases in the middle. CDR1 is SGHTA, CDR2 FQGNSA, per germline. This CDR3 is built from 14 residues. The CDR3 DNA sequence: TGTGCCAGCAGCTTAGAGGAATCTAACTATGGCTACACCTTC. This encodes CASSLEESNYGYTF.

The chain recombines TRBV18 with TRBJ2-1, with 8 bases lining up with TRBD1. This CDR3 contains 14 residues. Germline CDR1 reads KGHSH; CDR2 reads LQKENI. J was trimmed by 4 bases and V by 3 bases; bases with no gene match: 2. The CDR3 region has the DNA TGTGCCAGCTCACCGGACAGGGCATACAATGAGCAGTTCTTC. Its protein is CASSPDRAYNEQFF.

The chain links TRBV11-2 to TRBJ2-2; 10 bases line up with TRBD2. The germline V gene encodes CDR1 SGHAT and CDR2 FQNNGV. The V gene end was trimmed by 3 bases and the J gene end by 9 bases; junction bases not matched to a gene: 7. This CDR3 has 15 residues. Here the CDR3 DNA reads TGTGCCAGCAGCTTCGCTAGCGGGGGTGGCAGGGAGCTGTTTTTT. Translated: CASSFASGGGRELFF.

The chain employs TRBV6-5 and TRBJ1-3; no clear D gene. CDR1 is MNHEY, CDR2 SVGAGI, per germline. This CDR3 has 14 residues. V gave up 7 bases and J gave up 0 bases, with 10 bases separating them. The CDR3 DNA reads as TGTGCCAGCAAAAGGGCGTTCTCTGGAAACACCATATATTTT. Protein: CASKRAFSGNTIYF.

The V and J genes are TRBV4-1 and TRBJ1-2; D is uncertain. Germline CDR1 reads MGHRA; CDR2 reads YSYEKL. CDR3 size: 14 residues. Trimming shortened V by 0 bases and J by 2 bases, and 7 bases separated the two germline ends. The CDR3 reads CASSQEWSNYGYTF. The CDR3 bases are TGCGCCAGCAGCCAAGAATGGTCCAACTATGGCTACACCTTC.

The rearrangement joins TRBV5-1 to TRBJ1-2; D is possibly TRBD1 (6 bases). Germline loops: CDR1 SGHRS, CDR2 YFSETQ. The CDR3 is 15 residues long. Trimming removed 2 bases from V and 0 bases from J, with 11 bases in between. CDR3 loop: CASSFPDSTNYGYTF. The CDR3 bases are TGCGCCAGCAGCTTCCCGGACAGCACTAACTATGGCTACACCTTC.

V usage is TRBV19 and J usage is TRBJ2-7; TRBD1 aligns across 8 bases. CDR1 LNHDA and CDR2 SQIVND come from the germline V gene (reference sequence). The CDR3 extends over 13 amino acids. The J segment lost 4 bases and the V segment lost 4 bases, leaving 3 bases of the junction unmatched. The CDR3 protein is CASSTRGPYEQYF. CDR3 DNA sequence: TGTGCCAGTAGTACCAGGGGGCCTTACGAGCAGTACTTC.

V gene TRBV25-1 combines with J gene TRBJ1-2; no clear D. CDR1 is MGHDK and CDR2 is SYGVNS in the germline V gene. This CDR3 region has 13 residues. V was shortened by 1 base and J by 8 bases, with 11 bases between the two germline ends. This chain's CDR3 is CASSESGFAGYTF. The CDR3 bases are TGTGCCAGCAGTGAATCAGGCTTTGCGGGCTACACCTTC.

The V call is TRBV4-3, the J call TRBJ2-3; no clear D gene. V lost 1 base and J 4 bases, leaving 6 bases between the germline ends. The CDR3 runs 13 residues. Germline CDR1 is LGHNA and CDR2 is YSLEER. The CDR3 sequence: CASSQAIADTQYF. For the CDR3, the DNA is TGCGCCAGCAGCCAAGCCATTGCAGATACGCAGTATTTT.

This chain joins TRBV10-3 and TRBJ2-2; 7 bases map to TRBD1. V shed 7 bases, J shed 4 bases, and the junction held 6 bases outside the gene matches. The CDR3 length is 14 residues. Per the germline V gene, CDR1 is ENHRY and CDR2 is SYGVKD. This CDR3 is CAITRGPSTGELFF. CDR3 bases: TGTGCCATCACGAGGGGGCCTAGCACCGGGGAGCTGTTTTTT.

The V and J genes are TRBV28 and TRBJ2-2, with 8 positions matching TRBD2. CDR1 and CDR2 from the germline V gene are MDHEN and SYDVKM. The V and J ends lost 5 bases and 6 bases, in that order; junction bases with no gene match: 2. The CDR3 runs 13 residues. The CDR3, as DNA: TGTGCCAGCAGTCCCGGGAGGGCCGGGGAGCTGTTTTTT. Translation: CASSPGRAGELFF.

V usage is TRBV6-5 and J usage is TRBJ2-7, with a weak D call TRBD1 (6 bases). CDR3 length equals 14 residues. V was trimmed by 1 base and J by 3 bases, leaving 10 bases between them. Germline CDR1 and CDR2: MNHEY and SVGAGI. This CDR3 is CASSYFGTRYEQYF. The CDR3 region has the DNA TGTGCCAGCAGTTACTTTGGGACACGCTACGAGCAGTACTTC.